The T cell receptor (beta chain) described here comes from a study of CD8 T cells in ankylosing spondylitis. Study observations and caveats: It appeared that ankylosing spondylitis blood was characterized by a TCR beta motif of roughly 8 highly homologous variants.

A note on this clonotype: Its antigen is as yet unknown.

TCRdb processed the 5' RACE reads anew with MiXCR; each CDR3 protein has one entry. The sample records about 39,000 distinct CDR3 sequences, around 10% being singletons. Trimming removed 9 bases at V and 6 bases at J, with 18 bases between. CDR3 length: 13 residues. Germline CDR1 and CDR2: SGHKS and YYEKEE (reference sequence). The V call is TRBV5-5, the J call TRBJ1-2, with D possibly being TRBD1 (6 bases). Sequenced material: blood, either unsorted or a sorted T cell fraction (not recorded which). The clonotype comes from a male donor with ankylosing spondylitis or in good health (not recorded which). For the CDR3, the DNA is TGTGCCATCGGCACTGGGACAATAGATGGCTACACCTTC. The encoded protein is CAIGTGTIDGYTF. The whole variable domain, filled in from reference TRBV5-5 and TRBJ1-2, reads DAGVTQSPTHLIKTRGQQVTLRCSPISGHKSVSWYQQVLGQGPQFIFQYYEKEERGRGNFPDRFSARQFPNYSSELNVNALLLGDSALYLCAIGTGTIDGYTFGSGTRLTVV.